This TCR beta chain was sequenced in a study of T cell changes during pregnancy in multiple sclerosis. Germline CDR1 SNHLY, CDR2 FYNNEI. This CDR3 is built from 12 residues. Trimming removed 6 bases at V and 4 bases at J, with 7 bases between. TCRdb's table, derived via immunoSEQ multiplex PCR, lists solely in-frame clones and lacks some. The sample has approximately 100,000 clones, around 92% seen once. The receptor was isolated from a female donor with multiple sclerosis, enrolled in a pregnancy study. Source: peripheral blood, taken in the second trimester of pregnancy. This rearrangement joins TRBV2 to TRBJ1-5, with D maybe TRBD1 (5 bases). In DNA form, the CDR3 reads TGTGCCAGCAGGACAGAGAATCAGCCCCAGCATTTT. Its protein product is CASRTENQPQHF.